This T cell receptor (beta chain) was profiled in a study of blood T cell repertoires in COVID-19. The wider study: COVID-19 samples, acute and convalescent, were from the United States, Italy and Spain.

The CDR3 runs to 18 residues. Germline V gene lookup returns CDR1 LGHNA and CDR2 YNFKEQ. A word on this clone: The junction departs from the called germline gene at one end, perhaps through a read error.

This study enrolled people aged 18 to 89 from 20 to 25 US geographic areas. In assigning cohorts, the study relied on participant-reported clinical history. Original data processing: Quantification of nucleated cells was approximated via reference gene primer amplification. Produced via immunoSEQ multiplex PCR; TCRdb's table is partial and in-frame only. For V, J and clone size, that table is used; D and trimming come from the DNA. Of roughly 74,000 clones listed, 75% to 90% were seen once; the top ten hold around 1.2%. The chain recombines TRBV4-2 with TRBJ2-2; TRBD2 might be the D (7 bases). The receptor was derived from a woman in her fifties or sixties with acute COVID-19. Sequencing input: PBMCs or T cells enriched from blood (not recorded which). DNA of the CDR3: TGTGCCAGCGGCCAAGAATATAAAAGGCGGGGGCGGACCGGGGAGCTGTTTTTT. Its protein product is CASGQEYKRRGRTGELFF.